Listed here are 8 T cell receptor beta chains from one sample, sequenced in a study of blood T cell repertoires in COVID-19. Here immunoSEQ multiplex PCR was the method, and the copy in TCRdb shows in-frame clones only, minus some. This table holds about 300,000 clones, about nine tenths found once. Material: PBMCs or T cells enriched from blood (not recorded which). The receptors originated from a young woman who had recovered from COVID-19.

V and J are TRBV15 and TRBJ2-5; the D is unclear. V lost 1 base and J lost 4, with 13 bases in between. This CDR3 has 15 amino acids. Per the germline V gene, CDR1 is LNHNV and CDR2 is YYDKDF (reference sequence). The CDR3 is CATSRAGWKSETQYF. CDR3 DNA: TGTGCCACCAGCAGAGCCGGGTGGAAATCAGAGACCCAGTACTTC.

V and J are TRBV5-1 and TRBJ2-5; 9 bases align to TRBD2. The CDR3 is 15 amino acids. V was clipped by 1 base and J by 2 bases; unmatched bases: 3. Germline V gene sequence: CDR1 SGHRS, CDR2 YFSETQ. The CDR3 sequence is CASSLRLAGQETQYF. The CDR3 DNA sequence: TGCGCCAGCAGCTTGAGGCTAGCGGGGCAAGAGACCCAGTACTTC.

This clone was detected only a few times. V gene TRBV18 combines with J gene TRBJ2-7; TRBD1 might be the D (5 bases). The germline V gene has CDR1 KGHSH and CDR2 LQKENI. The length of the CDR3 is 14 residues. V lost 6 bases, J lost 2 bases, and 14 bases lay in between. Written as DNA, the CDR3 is TGTGCCAGCTCCACCAGCGACAGAACCTACGAGCAGTACTTC. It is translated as CASSTSDRTYEQYF.

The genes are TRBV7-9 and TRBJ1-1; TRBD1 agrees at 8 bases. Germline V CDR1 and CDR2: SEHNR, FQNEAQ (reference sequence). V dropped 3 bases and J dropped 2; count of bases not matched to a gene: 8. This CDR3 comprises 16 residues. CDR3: CASSFRTGKGNTEAFF. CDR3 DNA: TGTGCCAGCAGCTTCCGGACAGGGAAGGGTAACACTGAAGCTTTCTTT.

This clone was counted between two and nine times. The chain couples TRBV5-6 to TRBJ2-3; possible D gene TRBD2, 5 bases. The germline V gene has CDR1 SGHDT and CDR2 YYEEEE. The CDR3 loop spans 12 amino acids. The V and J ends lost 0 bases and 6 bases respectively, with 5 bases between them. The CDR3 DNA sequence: TGTGCCAGCAGCTTGGGGGAGGATACGCAGTATTTT. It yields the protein CASSLGEDTQYF.

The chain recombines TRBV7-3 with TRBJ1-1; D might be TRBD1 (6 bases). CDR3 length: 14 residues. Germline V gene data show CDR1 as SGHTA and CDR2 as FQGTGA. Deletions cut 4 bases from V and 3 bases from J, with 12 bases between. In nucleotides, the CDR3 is TGTGCCAGCAGCTCACAGGGTTCGCACACTGAAGCTTTCTTT. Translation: CASSSQGSHTEAFF.

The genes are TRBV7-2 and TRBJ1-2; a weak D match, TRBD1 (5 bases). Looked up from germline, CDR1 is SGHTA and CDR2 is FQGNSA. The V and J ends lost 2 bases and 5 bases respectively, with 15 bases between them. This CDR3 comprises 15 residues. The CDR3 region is CASSLLPGGEYGYTF. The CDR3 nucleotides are TGTGCCAGCAGCTTACTCCCCGGGGGGGAATATGGCTACACCTTC.

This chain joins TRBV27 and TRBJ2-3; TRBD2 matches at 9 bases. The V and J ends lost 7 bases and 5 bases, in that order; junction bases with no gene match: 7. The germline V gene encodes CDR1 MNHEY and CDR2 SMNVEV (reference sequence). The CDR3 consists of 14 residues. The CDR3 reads CASKVAGERDTQYF. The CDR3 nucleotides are TGTGCCAGCAAGGTAGCGGGAGAGAGAGATACGCAGTATTTT.